This T cell receptor (beta chain) was found in a study of cytomegalovirus exposure and HLA in healthy donors (dated by TCRdb to 2016 to 2017). About the full investigation: According to an earlier analysis of 550 to 700 of the donors, some 180 million T cells yielded 90 million to 140 million unique TCR beta sequences and roughly 280 Gb of sequence data. An early release covering roughly 600 HLA-typed donors comprised approximately 300 gigabases of sequencing data and around 80 million unique TCR sequences. Among the approximately 420 genotyped donors, around 81% belonged to the genetic ancestry cluster associated with self-reported Caucasian donors. The study aimed to test whether signatures of past pathogen exposure could be identified by cataloging public T cell receptors. Using immunosequencing, the study profiled T cell repertoires from 550 to 750 subjects and related those repertoires to cytomegalovirus serostatus. Along with the roughly 700-subject first cohort, a separate validation cohort of over a hundred different subjects was used. The study combined high-throughput TCR immunosequencing, statistical association of individual TCRs with disease status, and machine learning to predict cytomegalovirus infection status. To study patterns of TCR occurrence, a later analysis re-analyzed previously published TCR beta repertoires from around 670 donors and added high-resolution HLA genotyping. Rather than drawing on any new phenotypic data, the later analysis identified candidate immune exposures from TCR beta sequences and the way those sequences occurred across donors. An earlier analysis of nearly 600 of the donors applied high-throughput TCR beta sequencing to assess whether each TCR beta V gene segment acted as functional or pseudogenic. Donor age, sex, ethnicity and CMV serostatus were compiled alongside the repertoire data. A later genetic analysis took genome-wide SNP genotypes for about 55% of the roughly 670 donors and used that subset as a discovery cohort. All discovery cohort repertoires had been generated using a single sequencing platform. HLA typing included class I and class II loci at four-digit resolution. Typing coverage differed by locus: A, B, C, DRB1 and DQB1 were typed in about 629-640 donors, DQA1 in about 550, DPA1 in around 600, and DPB1 in 400 to 480. Because of strong linkage in the cohort, five DR-DQ haplotypes were treated as single units for association and clustering. Among 300 to 500 genotyped donors of the cohort, an average of about 220,000 unique TCR beta nucleotide sequences was sequenced per donor, of which 15% to 20% were non-productive.

Notes on this clone: What this receptor recognizes is not known. Within one base of it there is no much larger clone, and no base qualities were kept.

The cohort consisted of 670 or so healthy bone marrow donors. Cohort members were all nominally healthy when sampled, although unrecorded immune exposures were likely present. The donor was CMV seronegative and belonged to the group of 380 or so seronegative cohort members. A peripheral blood sample was collected from each donor, and TCR beta sequencing was performed on peripheral blood mononuclear cells. Genomic DNA was extracted from the blood cell samples with the Qiagen DNeasy Blood Extraction Kit. General findings and caveats noted by the study authors: Correlated functional status among segregating V segments might be attributable to linkage disequilibrium, but an unknown experimental factor could not be ruled out. Some IMGT-functional V segments, including TRBV6-2 and TRBV6-3, could not be distinguished by the 87-base-pair reads and were therefore excluded. When HLA alleles, especially DR and DQ, strongly co-occurred, TCR associations were difficult to assign to individual alleles. A later analysis found that TCR association rates varied across HLA loci, with DRB1 alleles showing the most associated TCRs and HLA-C alleles the fewest. Most CMV-associated TCR beta chains appeared to be HLA-restricted in a later analysis, and the HLA associations seemed to be driven largely by CMV exposure. Several of the top co-occurrence clusters appeared to be linked to parvovirus B19, influenza, CMV and Epstein-Barr virus, according to a later analysis. It was suggested by the authors that the approach could potentially be generalized to other disease states and immunological phenotypes. In vitro tests confirmed that a few of the cytomegalovirus-associated TCR beta chains recognize cytomegalovirus antigens. A cluster of highly shared sequence variants was judged likely to represent a technical artifact of the sequencing pipeline. This cohort had only TCR beta chains sequenced, and the lack of alpha or paired-chain data limited which features could be detected. Broadly in line with IMGT annotations, most TCR beta V segments showed up in productive rearrangements about 87% or about 30% of the time in an earlier analysis of several hundred of the donors. In a later genetic analysis, a missense DCLRE1C variant was associated with V-gene and J-gene trimming of TCR beta chains, and the association was replicated in an independent cohort. A later genetic analysis reported fewer N-insertions in productive TCRs among donors in an Asian-associated ancestry cluster than the approximately 700-donor mean. In a later analysis, HLA-associated TCR beta chains were found to be more clonally expanded and to have lower generation probabilities than equally common non-associated chains. A total of 150 to 200 TCR beta chains were listed by the study as associated with cytomegalovirus. In both the original and validation cohorts, the classifier was reported to diagnose cytomegalovirus status with high specificity and sensitivity. Across donors, most TCR sequences were observed very rarely, whereas some public TCRs were present in many individuals. Roughly uniform sequencing depth across donors was assumed in presence/absence analyses, although this assumption may not hold. For the cohort, immune exposure information was limited to CMV serostatus. The earlier analysis of approximately 560 of the donors excluded approximately 15 rarely observed V segments, including chromosome 9 orphons, because counts were too low. Because HLA typing was missing for some donors at each locus, association tests included only the typed subset. In a later analysis, 15,000 to 20,000 TCR beta sequences were associated with specific HLA alleles at a false discovery rate of 0.05. A further reported finding was that TCR beta sequences accurately predicted the HLA-A and HLA-B alleles for most subjects in the first cohort.

Trimming takes 4 bases from V and 5 bases from J, and the germline ends sit 15 bases apart. Per the germline V gene, SGHVS is the CDR1 and FQNEAQ is the CDR2. The CDR3 runs 15 residues from the cysteine to the phenylalanine. Left in the record is the CDR3 DNA by itself, 45 bases read in frame from the first base. Receptor amplification or capture employed the immunoSEQ multiplex PCR assay. For the multiplex PCR, a mixture combining 60 forward primers for TCR Vbeta segments and 13 reverse primers for TCR Jbeta segments was used. The CDR3 region of rearranged TCR beta genes was amplified from genomic DNA by a multiplex PCR assay. Amplified TCR beta libraries were sequenced as 87-base-pair reads on the Illumina HiSeq System. The paper's processing steps were these. In a later analysis, around 80 million unique TCR beta chains were counted across the roughly 700 repertoires, and approximately 9.9 million of these chains were shared by at least two donors. Raw reads were error-corrected and collapsed into unique sequences by a nearest-neighbor algorithm in which closely related sequences were merged to remove PCR and sequencing errors. To assign V, D and J gene segments, CDR3 sequences were aligned to IMGT reference sequences. For a sequence to be retained, a match of at least six nucleotides to both a V gene segment and a J gene segment was required. A rearrangement was called productive if the CDR3 had no stop codons and remained in frame with V and J, and every other rearrangement was called non-productive. CDR3 was defined by IMGT convention, running from the second conserved V-encoded cysteine to the conserved J-encoded phenylalanine. The earlier analysis of 500 to 600 of the donors excluded sequences that lacked an unambiguous match to a single V gene segment. An earlier analysis of a few hundred of the donors classified V segments as functional when productive rearrangements were above 56.7% and as segregating when the standard deviation between donors was above 5%. A statistical classification framework was developed to diagnose cytomegalovirus status using the catalog of TCR beta chain sequences. A later analysis assigned V and J genes by comparing TCR nucleotide sequences with IMGT/GENE-DB human TR gene sequences. A later analysis assigned CDR3 sequences and most-parsimonious VDJ recombination scenarios with the TCRdist pipeline. In a later analysis, every TCR beta chain was defined by the combination of its CDR3 amino acid sequence and its V-gene family, and reads without a unique V-gene family were dropped. As a way to deal with suspected cross-contamination and a sequencing artifact, a later analysis dropped hundreds of nucleotide sequences that were highly shared and had low generation probability. A later analysis calculated a clonal expansion index for each public chain from normalized within-repertoire ranks of inferred template counts. A later analysis computed generation probabilities with a VDJ recombination model fitted to out-of-frame rearrangements, and checked the results against IGoR. In a later analysis, hypergeometric tests were used to score TCR-TCR, TCR-HLA and TCR-CMV co-occurrence, with a repertoire-size bias correction applied to TCR pairs. A later analysis estimated false discovery rates by permuting HLA or CMV assignments 20 times. In a later analysis, co-occurring TCRs were grouped using DBSCAN, and TCRdist sequence similarity was added for clustering within HLA-allele-positive subsets. Repertoires with fewer than 30,000 or more than 120,000 public chains, plus five repertoires with anomalous nucleotide sharing, were excluded from co-occurrence clustering. In TCRdb, the immuneACCESS table is reduced to in-frame sequences with V and J assigned. These tables do not hold every clone; where another copy was compared, an unresolved V gene accounts for under half, and the others remain unexplained. The DNA gave D and trimming, while V, J and clone size come from that table. For this sample the table gives approximately 140,000 clones, of which about four fifths were detected only once. The top ten clonotypes cover 2% to 3% of the sample.

The sequence was collected from a male donor in good health and CMV-seronegative. The sample comprised PBMCs. Rearrangement joined TRBV7-8 to TRBJ2-1; no D gene is confidently identified. The CDR3: CASSSRLPPDNEQFF. The DNA sequence is given as TGTGCCAGCAGCTCCCGACTCCCTCCCGACAATGAGCAGTTCTTC.